This T cell receptor (beta chain) was obtained from a study of shared clonotypes between healthy human individuals. Findings and caveats of the study: Since donors were few, the genetic and exposure-history diversity represented was limited.

As regards this clone: Its antigen is currently unknown.

Germline CDR1 reads SGHRS; CDR2 reads YFSETQ. The CDR3 has 15 residues. The V gene lost 0 bases and the J gene lost 0 bases, with 10 bases spanning the gap. The investigators split CD4+ cells into a CD45RA+ naive subset and a CD45RA-negative memory subset. The authors' processing: ImmunoSEQ only sent back junction sequences with no quality scores, so filtering was done differently. Method: immunoSEQ multiplex PCR; TCRdb's copy keeps in-frame clones and lacks some. V and J calls and clone size are given by that table; D and trimming were obtained from the DNA. In the table there are roughly 2.5 million clones, roughly 92% of which are singletons.

This clonotype was obtained from a man between 18 and 35 years old in good health. The rearrangement uses TRBV5-1 and TRBJ2-7; D perhaps matches TRBD1 (6 bases). The sample consisted of naive CD4+ T cells sorted from blood. Subset reported: CD45RA+ positively selected. The CDR3 here is CASSLDGGGSYEQYF. CDR3 DNA: TGCGCCAGCAGCTTGGATGGGGGCGGCTCCTACGAGCAGTACTTC.